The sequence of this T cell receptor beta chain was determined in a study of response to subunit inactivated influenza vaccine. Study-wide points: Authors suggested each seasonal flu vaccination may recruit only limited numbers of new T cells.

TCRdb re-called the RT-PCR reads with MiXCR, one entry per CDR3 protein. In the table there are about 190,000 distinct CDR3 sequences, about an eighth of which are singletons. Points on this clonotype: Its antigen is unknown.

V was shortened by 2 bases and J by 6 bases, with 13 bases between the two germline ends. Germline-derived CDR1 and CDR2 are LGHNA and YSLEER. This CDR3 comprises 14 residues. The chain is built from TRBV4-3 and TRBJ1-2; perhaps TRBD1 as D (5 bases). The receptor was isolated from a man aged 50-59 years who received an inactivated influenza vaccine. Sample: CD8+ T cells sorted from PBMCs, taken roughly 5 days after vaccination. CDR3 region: CASSQMGLADGYTF. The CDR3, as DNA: TGCGCCAGCAGCCAAATGGGACTGGCCGATGGCTACACCTTC.